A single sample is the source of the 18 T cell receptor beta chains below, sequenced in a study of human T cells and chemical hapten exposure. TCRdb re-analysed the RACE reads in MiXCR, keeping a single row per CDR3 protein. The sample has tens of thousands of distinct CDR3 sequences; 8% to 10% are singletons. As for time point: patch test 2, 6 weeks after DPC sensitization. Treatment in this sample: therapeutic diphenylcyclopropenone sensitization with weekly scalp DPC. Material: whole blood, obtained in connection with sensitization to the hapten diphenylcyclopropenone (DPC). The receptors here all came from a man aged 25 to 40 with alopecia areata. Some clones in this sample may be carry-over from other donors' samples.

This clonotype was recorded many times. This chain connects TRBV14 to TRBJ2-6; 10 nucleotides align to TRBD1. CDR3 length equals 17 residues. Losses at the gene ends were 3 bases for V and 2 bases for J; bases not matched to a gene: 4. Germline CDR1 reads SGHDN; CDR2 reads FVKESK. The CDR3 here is CASSHGDRGTGANVLTF. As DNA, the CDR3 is TGTGCCAGCAGCCACGGGGACAGGGGAACTGGGGCCAACGTCCTGACTTTC.

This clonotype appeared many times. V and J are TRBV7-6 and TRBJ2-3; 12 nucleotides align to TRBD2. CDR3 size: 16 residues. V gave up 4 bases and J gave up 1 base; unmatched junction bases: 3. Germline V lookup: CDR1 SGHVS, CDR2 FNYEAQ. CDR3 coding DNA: TGTGCCAGCAGCTCCAGACTAGCGGGGGGCACAGATACGCAGTATTTT. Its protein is CASSSRLAGGTDTQYF.

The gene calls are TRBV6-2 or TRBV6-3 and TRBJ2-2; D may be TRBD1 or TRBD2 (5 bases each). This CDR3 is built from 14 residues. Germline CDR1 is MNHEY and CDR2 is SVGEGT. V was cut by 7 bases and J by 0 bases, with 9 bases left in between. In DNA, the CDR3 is TGTGCCAGCACCGGGACCGCGAACACCGGGGAGCTGTTTTTT. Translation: CASTGTANTGELFF.

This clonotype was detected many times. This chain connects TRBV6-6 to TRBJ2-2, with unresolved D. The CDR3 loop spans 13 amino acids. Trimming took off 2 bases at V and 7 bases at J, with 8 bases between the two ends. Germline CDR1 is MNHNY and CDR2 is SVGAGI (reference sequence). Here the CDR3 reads CASSYQAVGELFF. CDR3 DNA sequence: TGTGCCAGCAGTTACCAGGCGGTCGGGGAGCTGTTTTTT.

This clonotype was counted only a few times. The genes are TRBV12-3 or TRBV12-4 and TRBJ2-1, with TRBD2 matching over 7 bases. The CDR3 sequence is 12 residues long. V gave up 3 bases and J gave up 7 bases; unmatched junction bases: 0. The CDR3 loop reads CASSLGGNEQFF. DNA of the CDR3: TGTGCCAGCAGTTTGGGAGGGAATGAGCAGTTCTTC.

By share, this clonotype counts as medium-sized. The CDR3 nucleotides read TGTGCCAGCAGCTTAGGGAGCGGGACCGGGGAGCTGTTTTTT. As protein: CASSLGSGTGELFF. The genes are TRBV7-9 and TRBJ2-2; tentative D call: TRBD2 (6 bases). The ends were cut back, 1 base at V and 5 bases at J, with 8 bases in the middle. The CDR3 sequence is 14 residues long. Per the germline V gene, CDR1 is SEHNR and CDR2 is FQNEAQ (reference sequence). Drawing the rest from reference TRBV7-9 and TRBJ2-2, the complete variable domain is DTGVSQNPRHKITKRGQNVTFRCDPISEHNRLYWYRQTLGQGPEFLTYFQNEAQLEKSRLLSDRFSAERPKGSFSTLEIQRTEQGDSAMYLCASSLGSGTGELFFGEGSRLTVL.

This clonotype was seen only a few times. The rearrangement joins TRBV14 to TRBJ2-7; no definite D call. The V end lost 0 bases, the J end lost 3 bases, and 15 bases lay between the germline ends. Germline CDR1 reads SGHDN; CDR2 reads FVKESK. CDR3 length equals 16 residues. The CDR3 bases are TGTGCCAGCAGCCAAGATTTGGGGATCGGAATCTACGAGCAGTACTTC. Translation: CASSQDLGIGIYEQYF.

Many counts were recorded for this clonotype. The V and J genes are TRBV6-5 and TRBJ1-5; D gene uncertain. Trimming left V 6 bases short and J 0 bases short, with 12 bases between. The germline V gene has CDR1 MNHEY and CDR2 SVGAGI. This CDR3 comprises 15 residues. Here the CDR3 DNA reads TGTGCCAGCAGGCCTGGTGGGTATAGCAATCAGCCCCAGCATTTT. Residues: CASRPGGYSNQPQHF.

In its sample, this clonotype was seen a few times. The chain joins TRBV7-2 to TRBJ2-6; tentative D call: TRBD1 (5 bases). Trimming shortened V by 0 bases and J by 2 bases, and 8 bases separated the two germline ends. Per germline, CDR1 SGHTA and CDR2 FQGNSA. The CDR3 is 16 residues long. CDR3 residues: CASSLALGAGANVLTF. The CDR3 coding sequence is TGTGCCAGCAGCTTAGCGCTAGGGGCTGGGGCCAACGTCCTGACTTTC.

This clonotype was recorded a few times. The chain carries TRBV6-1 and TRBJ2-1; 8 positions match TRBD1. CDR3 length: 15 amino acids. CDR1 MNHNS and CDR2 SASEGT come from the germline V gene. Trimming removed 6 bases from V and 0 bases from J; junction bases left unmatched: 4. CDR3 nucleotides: TGTGCCAGCAGCGCAGGGGGCCCCTCCTACAATGAGCAGTTCTTC. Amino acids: CASSAGGPSYNEQFF.

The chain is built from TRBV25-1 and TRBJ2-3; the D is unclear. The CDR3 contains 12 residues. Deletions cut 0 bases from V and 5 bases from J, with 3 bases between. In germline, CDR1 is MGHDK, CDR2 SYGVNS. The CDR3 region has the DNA TGTGCCAGCAGTGAATATCAAGATACGCAGTATTTT. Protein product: CASSEYQDTQYF. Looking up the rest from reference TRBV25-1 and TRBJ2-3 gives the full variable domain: EADIYQTPRYLVIGTGKKITLECSQTMGHDKMYWYQQDPGMELHLIHYSYGVNSTEKGDLSSESTVSRIRTEHFPLTLESARPSHTSQYLCASSEYQDTQYFGPGTRLTVL.

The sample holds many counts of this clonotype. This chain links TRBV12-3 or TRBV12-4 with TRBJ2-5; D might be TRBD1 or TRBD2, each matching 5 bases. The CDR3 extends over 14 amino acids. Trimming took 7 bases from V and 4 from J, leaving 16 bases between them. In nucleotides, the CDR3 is TGTGCCAGCACCGATAACGTGGGGACAGAGACCCAGTACTTC. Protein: CASTDNVGTETQYF.

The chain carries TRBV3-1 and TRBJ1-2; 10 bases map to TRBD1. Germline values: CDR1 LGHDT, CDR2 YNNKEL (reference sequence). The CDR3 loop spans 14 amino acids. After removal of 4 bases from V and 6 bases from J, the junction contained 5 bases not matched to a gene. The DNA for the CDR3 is TGTGCCAGCAGCCGCCGGGACAGGGGTGATGGCTACACCTTC. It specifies CASSRRDRGDGYTF.

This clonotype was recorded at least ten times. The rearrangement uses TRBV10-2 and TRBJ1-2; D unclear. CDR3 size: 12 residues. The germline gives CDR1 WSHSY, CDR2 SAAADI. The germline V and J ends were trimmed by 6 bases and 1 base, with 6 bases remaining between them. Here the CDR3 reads CASRAVNYGYTF. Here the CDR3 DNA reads TGCGCCAGCAGAGCAGTTAACTATGGCTACACCTTC.

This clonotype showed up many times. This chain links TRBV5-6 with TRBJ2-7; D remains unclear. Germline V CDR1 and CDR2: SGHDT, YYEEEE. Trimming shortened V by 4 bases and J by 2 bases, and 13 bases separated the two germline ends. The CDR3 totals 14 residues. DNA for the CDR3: TGTGCCAGCAGCCCCGCAGGCTTGGCCTACGAGCAGTACTTC. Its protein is CASSPAGLAYEQYF.

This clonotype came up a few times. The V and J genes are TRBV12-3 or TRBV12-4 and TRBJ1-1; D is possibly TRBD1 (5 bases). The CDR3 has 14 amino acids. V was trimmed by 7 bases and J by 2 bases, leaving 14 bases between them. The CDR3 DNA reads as TGTGCCAGCACCGAAGGACAAATAAACACTGAAGCTTTCTTT. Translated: CASTEGQINTEAFF.

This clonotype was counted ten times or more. CDR3 loop: CASSPGELFF. The CDR3 DNA sequence: TGTGCCAGCAGCCCTGGGGAGCTGTTTTTT. This rearrangement joins TRBV7-9 to TRBJ2-2, with D unclear. CDR3 size: 10 residues. CDR1 and CDR2 from the germline V gene are SEHNR and FQNEAQ (reference sequence). Trimming shortened V by 5 bases and J by 8 bases, and 3 bases separated the two germline ends.

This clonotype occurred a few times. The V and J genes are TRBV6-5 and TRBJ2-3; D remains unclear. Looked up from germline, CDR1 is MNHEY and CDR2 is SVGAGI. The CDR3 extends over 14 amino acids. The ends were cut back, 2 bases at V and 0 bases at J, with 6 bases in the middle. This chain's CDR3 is CASSYRRSTDTQYF. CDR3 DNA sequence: TGTGCCAGCAGTTACCGAAGGAGCACAGATACGCAGTATTTT.